This TCR beta chain originates from a study of T-cell memory formation after mild COVID-19. Points from the study as a whole: From day 15 to 85, contracting clones were balanced between CD4 and CD8, whereas later expanders leaned toward CD4+. Second-wave clones peaking on day 37 lacked confirmed SARS-CoV-2 specificity. Those CD4+ clones that contracted were mainly in CM and EM (CD8+ ones in EMRA).

With respect to this clonotype: Its antigen is as yet unknown.

V was shortened by 4 bases and J by 2 bases, with 9 bases between the two germline ends. CDR1 and CDR2 from the germline V gene are LNHNV and YYDKDF (reference sequence). The CDR3 totals 15 residues. One entry per CDR3 protein, called by TCRdb with MiXCR from the 5' RACE reads. The sample consists of roughly 170,000 distinct CDR3 sequences, 18% of them appearing once. Sequences were obtained from PBMCs or a T cell subset sorted from them (not recorded which). The sequence was collected from a man aged 18 to 29 who had mild COVID-19 (a few samples of this study predate the infection). Cell type and time point are not known. The rearrangement links TRBV15 to TRBJ2-6; D gene unclear. For the CDR3, the DNA is TGTGCCACCAGCACGCGAGGCGCTGGGGCCAACGTCCTGACTTTC. Protein: CATSTRGAGANVLTF. The variable domain in full, completed from reference TRBV15 and TRBJ2-6, reads DAMVIQNPRYQVTQFGKPVTLSCSQTLNHNVMYWYQQKSSQAPKLLFHYYDKDFNNEADTPDNFQSRRPNTSFCFLDIRSPGLGDTAMYLCATSTRGAGANVLTFGAGSRLTVL.